The T cell receptor (beta chain) described here comes from a study of blood T cell repertoires in COVID-19. Background on the study: Acute-phase and convalescent COVID-19 samples originated in the United States, Italy and Spain. The cDNA or gDNA used as material had been derived from T cells, B-cell-depleted T cells, or PBMCs.

Enrolled through a virtual design, the participants were between roughly 18 and 95 years of age and came from 24 US areas. Participants' reported clinical history set cohort assignment. Germline lookup yields CDR1 MGHRA and CDR2 YSYEKL. Trimming stripped 4 bases from V and 3 bases from J, with 13 bases between. The CDR3 spans 15 residues. Profiling relied on immunoSEQ multiplex PCR, and the TCRdb table lists in-frame clones only, not all of them. The repertoire has a few hundred thousand clones, 87% of them found once; the top ten carry 10%. The V and J genes are TRBV4-1 and TRBJ2-1; tentative D call: TRBD2 (6 bases). The sample was PBMCs or T cells enriched from blood (not recorded which). The TCR was taken from a young man with acute COVID-19. CDR3 nucleotide sequence: TGCGCCAGCAGCCCACGGGGGACCCTCTACAATGAGCAGTTCTTC. It translates to CASSPRGTLYNEQFF.